The 13 T cell receptor beta chains reported below all come from one sample, sequenced in a study of T cells in tuberculosis. After thawing and overnight rest, PBMC were stained with GMM-loaded CD1B tetramer, viability dye and anti-CD3 for sorting. The lipid loaded on the CD1B tetramers was C32 glucose monomycolate from Rhodococcus equi. Assay used: immunoSEQ multiplex PCR; TCRdb lists only in-frame clones, some missing. The profile shows roughly 92,000 clones, roughly 91% of them singletons. Sequenced sample: CD1b-GMM tetramer-negative cells sorted from PBMCs. These receptors all stem from an adult woman with latent tuberculosis.

In regard to this clone: Its ends do not fully match the called genes, so a read error is possible. This specimen includes other DNA sequences encoding the same CDR3. The chain couples TRBV7-2 to TRBJ1-2, with 8 positions matching TRBD1. Germline V gene sequence: CDR1 SGHTA, CDR2 FQGNSA. There are 14 residues in the CDR3. The DNA for the CDR3 is TGTGCCAGCAGCCGGACAGGGCTTAACTATGGTTACACCTTC. This sequence encodes CASSRTGLNYGYTF.

The gene calls are TRBV14 and TRBJ1-5; possible D gene TRBD1, 6 bases. The germline CDR1 and CDR2 sequences are SGHDN and FVKESK. This CDR3 has 15 amino acids. V dropped 4 bases and J dropped 5 bases, with 15 bases sitting between them. The DNA for the CDR3 is TGTGCCAGCAGCCGGTGGGGGCATACGGATCAGCCCCAGCATTTT. Amino acid sequence: CASSRWGHTDQPQHF.

This chain connects TRBV6-5 to TRBJ2-3; the match to TRBD2 covers 15 bases. The CDR3 is 16 amino acids. The ends lost 4 bases at V and 4 bases at J; junction bases unmatched: 3. The germline V gene has CDR1 MNHEY and CDR2 SVGAGI. CDR3 bases: TGTGCCAGCAGTTGGGGACTAGCGGGGGGCGCAGATACGCAGTATTTT. Protein: CASSWGLAGGADTQYF.

The chain employs TRBV13 and TRBJ2-5, with a tentative D call TRBD2 (7 bases). The germline V gene encodes CDR1 PRHDT and CDR2 FYEKMQ (reference sequence). The CDR3 is 15 residues long. Trimming removed 1 base from V and 3 bases from J, with 12 bases in between. CDR3 nucleotides: TGTGCCAGCAGCTTAGAAGGGGGGGCGGAAGAGACCCAGTACTTC. Translated: CASSLEGGAEETQYF.

This sequence joins TRBV29-1 and TRBJ2-7; perhaps TRBD2 as D (6 bases). The CDR3 runs to 16 residues. V was cut by 4 bases and J by 0 bases, with 19 bases left in between. Per the germline V gene, CDR1 is SQVTM and CDR2 is ANQGSEA. This CDR3 is CSVVLAEGLPSYEQYF. CDR3 bases: TGCAGCGTTGTCCTTGCGGAGGGGCTTCCCTCCTACGAGCAGTACTTC.

The chain recombines TRBV15 with TRBJ2-7; 7 bases fit TRBD1. V lost 0 bases to trimming and J lost 1 base; unmatched junction nucleotides: 6. Germline V gene data show CDR1 as LNHNV and CDR2 as YYDKDF (reference sequence). There are 16 residues in the CDR3. The chain's CDR3 is CATSRDLPQGSYEQYV. CDR3 coding DNA: TGTGCCACCAGCAGAGATCTCCCACAGGGGTCCTACGAGCAGTACGTC.

The chain recombines TRBV27 with TRBJ2-3; D call uncertain. Trimming removed 7 bases at V and 3 bases at J, with 14 bases between. From germline, CDR1 is MNHEY and CDR2 SMNVEV (reference sequence). The CDR3 is made up of 14 amino acids. CDR3 region: CASNAAGWTDTQYF. The DNA of the CDR3 is TGTGCCAGCAACGCCGCAGGTTGGACAGATACGCAGTATTTT.

Comment on this clone: The identical CDR3 is also encoded by other nucleotide sequences in the sample. The genes are TRBV20-1 and TRBJ1-1; D is unresolved. The CDR3 runs 11 residues. Deletions cut 6 bases from V and 3 bases from J, with 8 bases between. The germline CDR1 and CDR2 sequences are DFQATT and SNEGSKA (reference sequence). CDR3 bases: TGCAGTGCAGCGGGATACACTGAAGCTTTCTTT. It is translated as CSAAGYTEAFF.

The V and J genes are TRBV14 and TRBJ2-1; the D gene is possibly TRBD2 (7 bases). Germline lookup yields CDR1 SGHDN and CDR2 FVKESK. Between the trimmed V and J ends, which lost 5 bases and 7 bases, there was a span of 15 bases. The CDR3 extends over 14 amino acids. The CDR3: CASSGRGGSNEQFF. DNA for the CDR3: TGTGCCAGCAGCGGAAGGGGGGGATCGAATGAGCAGTTCTTC.

The V call is TRBV7-9, the J call TRBJ2-6; TRBD2 aligns across 7 bases. The CDR3 length is 17 residues. Per the germline V gene, CDR1 is SEHNR and CDR2 is FQNEAQ (reference sequence). J gave up 3 bases and V 1 base, and 6 bases lay outside the gene matches. CDR3 DNA sequence: TGTGCCAGCAGCTTAGAAGTTGGGAGGGTTGGGGCCAACGTCCTGACTTTC. Amino acids: CASSLEVGRVGANVLTF.

V usage is TRBV5-1 and J usage is TRBJ2-5; D is perhaps TRBD1 (6 bases). CDR3 length equals 13 residues. Between the trimmed V and J ends, which lost 4 bases and 5 bases, there was a span of 12 bases. Germline values: CDR1 SGHRS, CDR2 YFSETQ. CDR3: CASSARGGETQYF. The CDR3 nucleotides read TGCGCCAGCAGCGCCAGGGGTGGTGAGACCCAGTACTTC.

The chain uses TRBV28 and TRBJ1-4; D possibly corresponds to TRBD1 (6 bases). CDR3 length equals 15 residues. The V gene lost 6 bases and the J gene lost 10 bases, with 21 bases spanning the gap. In germline, CDR1 is MDHEN, CDR2 SYDVKM. In nucleotides, the CDR3 is TGTGCCAGCAGAGAAGCCGGGACAACCCTAAGAAAACTGTTTTTT. Translated: CASREAGTTLRKLFF.

The rearrangement links TRBV10-2 to TRBJ2-3, with D possibly matching TRBD2 (5 bases). Germline-derived CDR1 and CDR2 are WSHSY and SAAADI. The CDR3 has 14 residues. V dropped 8 bases and J dropped 0 bases, with 12 bases sitting between them. The CDR3 protein is CASVSGSSTDTQYF. CDR3 nucleotides: TGCGCCAGCGTCAGCGGCTCTAGCACAGATACGCAGTATTTT.